These T cell receptor beta chains were read from a single sample in a study of Tregs in tolerant kidney transplant recipients. The protocol was immunoSEQ multiplex PCR, while the TCRdb copy is restricted to in-frame clones and leaves out a portion. The sample comprises 85,000 to 100,000 clones, more than 85% of which are singletons, and 0.46% rests with the top ten. The sequencing used CD4+ T cells from blood, collected before the transplant. The receptors stem from a human donor who received a combined kidney and bone marrow transplant. Each CDR3 is given with its conserved first and last residue. The D gene is left open where the match is weak. Only some rows state a clone size, as once, few, many or a class for expanded clones.

clone size	V gene	D gene	J gene	CDR3 protein	CDR3 DNA
NA	TRBV5-1	NA	TRBJ2-2	CASSGGLGRGELFF	TGCGCCAGCAGCGGGGGACTGGGACGCGGGGAGCTGTTTTTT
once	TRBV11-3	NA	TRBJ2-1	CASSLYSGFGGGNEQFF	TGTGCCAGCAGCTTATACTCGGGGTTCGGGGGAGGCAATGAGCAGTTCTTC
NA	TRBV5-4	NA	TRBJ2-1	CASSLAERKKQFF	TGTGCCAGCAGCTTGGCCGAGCGGAAAAAGCAGTTCTTC
once	TRBV19	NA	TRBJ2-5	CASSNAGGETQYF	TGTGCCAGTAGTAATGCAGGTGGAGAGACCCAGTACTTC
NA	TRBV21-1	NA	TRBJ2-7	CASSRDGRVPYEQYF	TGTGCCAGCAGCAGAGACGGGAGGGTCCCCTACGAGCAGTACTTC
NA	TRBV28	TRBD1	TRBJ2-7	CASSLTGTEYEQYF	TGTGCCAGCAGTTTAACCGGGACAGAGTACGAGCAGTACTTC
NA	TRBV2	TRBD1	TRBJ1-5	CASSQGDQPQHF	TGTGCCAGCAGTCAGGGGGATCAGCCCCAGCATTTT
NA	TRBV5-4	TRBD2	TRBJ2-3	CASSRPGTSSSDTQYF	TGTGCCAGCAGCAGACCGGGGACTAGCAGCTCAGATACGCAGTATTTT
NA	TRBV28	TRBD2	TRBJ2-3	CASSLGRGGPTDTQYF	TGTGCCAGCAGTTTAGGTCGCGGGGGACCCACAGATACGCAGTATTTT
NA	TRBV18	NA	TRBJ2-1	CASSPEGGGTTQFF	TGTGCCAGCTCACCAGAAGGCGGCGGGACGACACAGTTCTTC
NA	TRBV5-1	NA	TRBJ1-2	CASSLEDSLYGYTF	TGCGCCAGCAGCTTGGAGGACAGCCTCTATGGCTACACCTTC
NA	TRBV7-9	TRBD2	TRBJ2-1	CASSRLAGRVNEQFF	TGTGCCAGCAGCCGGTTGGCCGGGAGGGTAAATGAGCAGTTCTTC
NA	TRBV7-9	NA	TRBJ2-7	CASSFVAGLYEQYF	TGTGCCAGCAGCTTTGTGGCAGGGCTCTACGAGCAGTACTTC
few	TRBV19	TRBD1	TRBJ2-1	CASSRSLTGVPYNEQFF	TGTGCCAGTAGTAGATCCCTTACAGGGGTCCCTTACAATGAGCAGTTCTTC
NA	TRBV4-1	NA	TRBJ1-1	CASSHRPAGVSRDTEAFF	TGCGCCAGCAGCCATCGACCAGCTGGGGTCTCGCGGGACACTGAAGCTTTCTTT
NA	TRBV11-3	NA	TRBJ2-5	CASSFRGKETQYF	TGTGCCAGCAGCTTTCGCGGGAAAGAGACCCAGTACTTC
NA	TRBV6-6	TRBD2	TRBJ2-3	CASSYRAGASTDTQYF	TGTGCCAGCAGTTACCGAGCGGGAGCTAGCACAGATACGCAGTATTTT
NA	TRBV15	TRBD1	TRBJ2-7	CATSVRQGGSYEQYF	TGTGCCACCAGCGTGAGACAGGGGGGGTCCTACGAGCAGTACTTC
NA	TRBV29-1	NA	TRBJ2-7	CSVGGPRGPVAYEQYF	TGCAGCGTTGGGGGGCCCAGGGGACCCGTTGCCTACGAGCAGTACTTC
NA	TRBV2	TRBD2	TRBJ2-2	CASKTSGGVDTGELFF	TGTGCCAGCAAGACTAGCGGGGGGGTGGACACCGGGGAGCTGTTTTTT
NA	TRBV7-9	NA	TRBJ2-2	CASSQVLTGELFF	TGTGCCAGCAGCCAGGTCCTCACCGGGGAGCTGTTTTTT
NA	TRBV18	TRBD1	TRBJ2-3	CASSPEGASADTQYF	TGTGCCAGCTCACCAGAGGGGGCGTCGGCAGATACGCAGTATTTT
NA	TRBV15	TRBD1	TRBJ1-3	CATSRDREYTIYF	TGTGCCACCAGCAGGGACAGGGAATACACCATATATTTT